The 15 T cell receptor beta chains below come from one sample, sequenced in a study of T cells after yellow fever vaccination. TCRdb re-derived calls from the 5' RACE reads in MiXCR, one entry per CDR3 protein. The data show about 130,000 distinct CDR3 sequences, around 9.8% seen once. Sequencing used CD8+ T cells sorted from PBMCs, obtained on the day of the yellow fever booster vaccination. All receptors come from a man aged 18 to 30 who received the YFV17D yellow fever vaccine.

This clonotype has only a few counts. This chain links TRBV21-1 with TRBJ2-7; the tabulated D call, TRBD1, remains unverified against the DNA. TRBV21-1 is described as a pseudogene. This CDR3 contains 16 residues. The CDR3 nucleotides read TGTGCCAGCAGCAAGGACGGACAGAGTTGCTCCTACGAGCAGTACTTC. This gives the protein CASSKDGQSCSYEQYF.

The chain links TRBV27 to TRBJ1-2, with 8 bases aligning to TRBD1. Germline V gene lookup returns CDR1 MNHEY and CDR2 SMNVEV (reference sequence). The CDR3 is made up of 14 amino acids. Losses at the gene ends were 8 bases for V and 5 bases for J; bases not matched to a gene: 10. DNA for the CDR3: TGTGCCAGCCGAACCCCGGGACAGGCTTATGGCTACACCTTC. Translated, it gives CASRTPGQAYGYTF.

V usage is TRBV2 and J usage is TRBJ2-7; TRBD1 agrees at 7 bases. The CDR3 runs to 13 residues. Germline CDR1 is SNHLY and CDR2 is FYNNEI. With V trimmed by 6 bases and J by 0 bases, 2 bases remained unmatched. The CDR3 here is CASRAGGSYEQYF. CDR3 DNA sequence: TGTGCCAGCAGGGCAGGGGGCTCCTACGAGCAGTACTTC.

The chain combines TRBV12-1 with TRBJ1-5. TRBV12-1 is a documented pseudogene. This CDR3 contains 15 residues. The CDR3 protein is CASSKPWGPNQPQHF. The CDR3 DNA is TGTGCCAGCAGCAAACCGTGGGGCCCCAATCAGCCCCAGCATTTT.

This clonotype has a handful of counts. The genes are TRBV7-8 and TRBJ1-2; D perhaps matches TRBD1 (5 bases). CDR1 is SGHVS and CDR2 is FQNEAQ in the germline V gene. The CDR3 loop spans 18 amino acids. V lost 4 bases and J lost 1, with 22 bases in between. The CDR3 region is CASSSGRVTSFDNYGYTF. The CDR3 coding sequence is TGTGCCAGCAGCTCAGGGAGAGTCACCTCATTCGATAACTATGGCTACACCTTC.

This clonotype was observed at least ten times. The chain joins TRBV5-1 to TRBJ2-1; 8 bases match TRBD2. The CDR3 loop spans 16 amino acids. CDR1 and CDR2 from the germline V gene are SGHRS and YFSETQ. The ends lost 7 bases at V and 2 bases at J; junction bases unmatched: 11. The CDR3 loop reads CASSFGGDQTYNEQFF. The CDR3 DNA reads TGCGCCAGCTCATTCGGGGGGGACCAAACCTACAATGAGCAGTTCTTC. Full variable domain (rest looked up from reference TRBV5-1 and TRBJ2-1): KAGVTQTPRYLIKTRGQQVTLSCSPISGHRSVSWYQQTPGQGLQFLFEYFSETQRNKGNFPGRFSGRQFSNSRSEMNVSTLELGDSALYLCASSFGGDQTYNEQFFGPGTRLTVL.

The gene calls are TRBV4-3 and TRBJ2-1, with a weak D call TRBD2 (5 bases). The CDR3 is 15 residues long. Per the germline V gene, CDR1 is LGHNA and CDR2 is YSLEER. V lost 4 bases and J lost 0, with 10 bases in between. CDR3 coding DNA: TGCGCCAGCAGCCCCGGGGTTACCTCCTACAATGAGCAGTTCTTC. Protein sequence: CASSPGVTSYNEQFF.

The rearrangement uses TRBV9 and TRBJ2-2, with 9 bases identical to TRBD2. Trimming took 3 bases from V and 2 from J; bases not matched to a gene: 2. Germline assignment: CDR1 SGDLS and CDR2 YYNGEE. The CDR3 is 15 amino acids. The DNA for the CDR3 is TGTGCCAGCAGCGAGGGACTAGCCAACACCGGGGAGCTGTTTTTT. It codes for CASSEGLANTGELFF.

V is TRBV14 and J is TRBJ2-1, with D maybe TRBD2 (5 bases). V lost 3 bases and J 1 base, leaving 7 bases between the germline ends. The CDR3 length is 14 residues. Germline lookup yields CDR1 SGHDN and CDR2 FVKESK. The CDR3 region has the DNA TGTGCCAGCAGCCACGGCGGGTCCTACAATGAGCAGTTCTTC. It codes for CASSHGGSYNEQFF.

This clonotype was recorded many times. The chain has TRBV5-5 and TRBJ2-1; D remains ambiguous. The CDR3 is 15 amino acids. Per germline, CDR1 SGHKS and CDR2 YYEKEE (reference sequence). Trimming took off 4 bases at V and 1 base at J, with 12 bases between the two ends. The CDR3 DNA follows: TGTGCCAGCAGCCCGACGACTGGTTCCTACAATGAGCAGTTCTTC. Amino acids: CASSPTTGSYNEQFF.

This clonotype was detected only a few times. The rearrangement uses TRBV9 and TRBJ1-1; D might be TRBD1 (6 bases). The CDR3 totals 15 residues. V shed 0 bases and J shed 3 bases, with 12 bases lying between them. From germline, CDR1 is SGDLS and CDR2 YYNGEE. CDR3 protein: CASSVGGGRYTEAFF. In DNA form, the CDR3 reads TGTGCCAGCAGCGTAGGTGGGGGGCGCTACACTGAAGCTTTCTTT.

The chain links TRBV29-1 to TRBJ2-5; D may be TRBD2 (5 bases). V lost 5 bases to trimming and J lost 5 bases, with 12 bases between them. This CDR3 is 12 amino acids long. Looked up from germline, CDR1 is SQVTM and CDR2 is ANQGSEA. The CDR3 loop is CSVWELRETQYF. The CDR3 DNA follows: TGCAGCGTTTGGGAGCTGAGGGAGACCCAGTACTTC.

This clonotype was detected a few times. V usage is TRBV6-2 or TRBV6-3 and J usage is TRBJ2-4; D remains ambiguous. CDR1 and CDR2 from the germline V gene are MNHEY and SVGEGT. The CDR3 consists of 20 residues. V was cut by 0 bases and J by 6 bases, with 27 bases left in between. DNA of the CDR3: TGTGCCAGCAGTTACTCGACCACCCCCGTCACAGAAAGCGACTTAAACATTCAGTACTTC. Translating gives CASSYSTTPVTESDLNIQYF.

V and J are TRBV6-2 or TRBV6-3 and TRBJ2-1; D possibly corresponds to TRBD2 (6 bases). The CDR3 covers 15 residues. Germline V gene lookup returns CDR1 MNHEY and CDR2 SVGEGT. Trimming pared 2 bases from V and 7 bases from J, leaving 15 bases between. In nucleotides, the CDR3 is TGTGCCAGCAGTTACCCCATTCTGCGGGGAAATGAGCAGTTCTTC. Its protein product is CASSYPILRGNEQFF.

This clonotype has ten or more counts. V usage is TRBV7-8 and J usage is TRBJ2-7, with 8 positions matching TRBD1. The CDR3 is 16 residues long. The J segment lost 3 bases and the V segment lost 5 bases, leaving 12 bases of the junction unmatched. From germline, CDR1 is SGHVS and CDR2 FQNEAQ. This chain's CDR3 is CASSTSQGAVIYEQYF. The CDR3 DNA is TGTGCCAGCAGCACCTCCCAGGGGGCGGTGATCTACGAGCAGTACTTC.